This section outlines one TCR beta chain sequence together with its context. Its specificity is unknown. This entry belongs to a study of cytomegalovirus exposure and HLA in healthy donors. Study-level results: TCR beta V- and J-gene trimming, according to a later analysis, was linked to a missense DCLRE1C variant. A previous analysis found most TCR beta V segments productive roughly 90% or roughly 30% of the time.

PCR was performed using 60 Vbeta and 13 Jbeta primers. Some clones are missing from TCRdb's copy, which holds only in-frame ones; the method was immunoSEQ multiplex PCR. The repertoire holds 100,000 to 150,000 clones, with around 78% as singletons. Trimming at V came to 1 base and at J to 4 bases, leaving 3 bases not matched to a gene. CDR1 and CDR2 (germline): LNHDA, SQIVND (reference sequence). The CDR3 consists of 14 residues. V and J are TRBV19 and TRBJ2-7; 8 nucleotides align to TRBD1. The sample taken for sequencing was PBMCs. The receptor was isolated from a man aged 18-30 years in good health and CMV-seropositive. The chain's CDR3 is CASSIAGGSYEQYF. The CDR3 DNA reads TGTGCCAGTAGTATAGCAGGGGGCAGTTACGAGCAGTACTTC.